This T cell receptor beta chain emerged from a study of blood T cell repertoires in COVID-19. Study information: The United States, Italy and Spain provided the acute and convalescent COVID-19 samples.

In the original processing: Amplification of reference gene primers provided the estimated nucleated cell counts. The repertoire was sequenced with immunoSEQ multiplex PCR; TCRdb's copy has only in-frame clones and lacks some. V, J and clone size are taken as reported in that table, and D and trimming were inferred from the DNA itself. This table holds about 260,000 clones, around 86% found once. The receptor comes from a human donor in a cohort sampled during active COVID-19. Sequencing input: peripheral blood.

The CDR3: CATRGGQETQYF. The CDR3 DNA is TGTGCCACCCGCGGTGGGCAAGAGACCCAGTACTTC. V usage is TRBV6-1 and J usage is TRBJ2-5; D gene ambiguous. The germline V gene encodes CDR1 MNHNS and CDR2 SASEGT. Trimming stripped 10 bases from V and 2 bases from J, with 11 bases between. The CDR3 has 12 amino acids.